Here is one TCR beta chain with its context. The antigen is unknown. Here immunoSEQ multiplex PCR was the method, and the copy in TCRdb shows in-frame clones only, minus some. The data show around 80,000 clones, approximately 83% seen once. The data stem from a study of T cell responses to AZD1222 COVID-19 vaccine. Notes on the study in general: Repertoires were obtained only post-peak T cell response. Donor demographics were predominantly white British with a female majority; clonal diversity may be underestimated.

V lost 1 base and J 0 bases, leaving 9 bases between the germline ends. CDR1 and CDR2 (germline): KGHSH, LQKENI. This CDR3 comprises 15 residues. The chain links TRBV18 to TRBJ1-1; D is perhaps TRBD1 (5 bases). The source was peripheral blood, collected 28 days after the second AZD1222 dose. The source is an adult who received the AZD1222 COVID-19 vaccine. CDR3 in amino acids: CASSPRSGLNTEAFF. The CDR3 DNA sequence: TGTGCCAGCTCACCACGGTCGGGGCTGAACACTGAAGCTTTCTTT. Full variable domain (missing parts from reference TRBV18 and TRBJ1-1): NAGVMQNPRHLVRRRGQEARLRCSPMKGHSHVYWYRQLPEEGLKFMVYLQKENIIDESGMPKERFSAEFPKEGPSILRIQQVVRGDSAAYFCASSPRSGLNTEAFFGQGTRLTVV.